This TCR beta chain was found in a study of PD-1 blockade in classical Hodgkin lymphoma. Study-level results: Complete responders possessed baseline diversity comparable to newly diagnosed patients.

Remarks on this clone: Its cognate antigen is unknown.

Exposure to brentuximab vedotin varied, and each patient had relapsed following autologous stem cell transplantation. Trimming removed 2 bases from V and 1 base from J, with 12 bases in between. The CDR3 has 15 residues. CDR1 and CDR2 (germline): MDHEN, SYDVKM. The data were produced by immunoSEQ multiplex PCR, yet TCRdb's version contains in-frame clones alone and is incomplete. In the table there are over 6,500 clones, approximately 79% of which are singletons. The V gene is TRBV28, the J gene TRBJ2-7, with D tentatively TRBD1 or TRBD2 (5 bases each). The sequenced sample was peripheral blood mononuclear cells (PBMCs), obtained at baseline. The source of this sequence is a human donor with classical Hodgkin lymphoma. The CDR3 sequence is CASSLPGTRSYEQYF. Here the CDR3 DNA reads TGTGCCAGCAGTTTACCCGGGACGCGATCCTACGAGCAGTACTTC.